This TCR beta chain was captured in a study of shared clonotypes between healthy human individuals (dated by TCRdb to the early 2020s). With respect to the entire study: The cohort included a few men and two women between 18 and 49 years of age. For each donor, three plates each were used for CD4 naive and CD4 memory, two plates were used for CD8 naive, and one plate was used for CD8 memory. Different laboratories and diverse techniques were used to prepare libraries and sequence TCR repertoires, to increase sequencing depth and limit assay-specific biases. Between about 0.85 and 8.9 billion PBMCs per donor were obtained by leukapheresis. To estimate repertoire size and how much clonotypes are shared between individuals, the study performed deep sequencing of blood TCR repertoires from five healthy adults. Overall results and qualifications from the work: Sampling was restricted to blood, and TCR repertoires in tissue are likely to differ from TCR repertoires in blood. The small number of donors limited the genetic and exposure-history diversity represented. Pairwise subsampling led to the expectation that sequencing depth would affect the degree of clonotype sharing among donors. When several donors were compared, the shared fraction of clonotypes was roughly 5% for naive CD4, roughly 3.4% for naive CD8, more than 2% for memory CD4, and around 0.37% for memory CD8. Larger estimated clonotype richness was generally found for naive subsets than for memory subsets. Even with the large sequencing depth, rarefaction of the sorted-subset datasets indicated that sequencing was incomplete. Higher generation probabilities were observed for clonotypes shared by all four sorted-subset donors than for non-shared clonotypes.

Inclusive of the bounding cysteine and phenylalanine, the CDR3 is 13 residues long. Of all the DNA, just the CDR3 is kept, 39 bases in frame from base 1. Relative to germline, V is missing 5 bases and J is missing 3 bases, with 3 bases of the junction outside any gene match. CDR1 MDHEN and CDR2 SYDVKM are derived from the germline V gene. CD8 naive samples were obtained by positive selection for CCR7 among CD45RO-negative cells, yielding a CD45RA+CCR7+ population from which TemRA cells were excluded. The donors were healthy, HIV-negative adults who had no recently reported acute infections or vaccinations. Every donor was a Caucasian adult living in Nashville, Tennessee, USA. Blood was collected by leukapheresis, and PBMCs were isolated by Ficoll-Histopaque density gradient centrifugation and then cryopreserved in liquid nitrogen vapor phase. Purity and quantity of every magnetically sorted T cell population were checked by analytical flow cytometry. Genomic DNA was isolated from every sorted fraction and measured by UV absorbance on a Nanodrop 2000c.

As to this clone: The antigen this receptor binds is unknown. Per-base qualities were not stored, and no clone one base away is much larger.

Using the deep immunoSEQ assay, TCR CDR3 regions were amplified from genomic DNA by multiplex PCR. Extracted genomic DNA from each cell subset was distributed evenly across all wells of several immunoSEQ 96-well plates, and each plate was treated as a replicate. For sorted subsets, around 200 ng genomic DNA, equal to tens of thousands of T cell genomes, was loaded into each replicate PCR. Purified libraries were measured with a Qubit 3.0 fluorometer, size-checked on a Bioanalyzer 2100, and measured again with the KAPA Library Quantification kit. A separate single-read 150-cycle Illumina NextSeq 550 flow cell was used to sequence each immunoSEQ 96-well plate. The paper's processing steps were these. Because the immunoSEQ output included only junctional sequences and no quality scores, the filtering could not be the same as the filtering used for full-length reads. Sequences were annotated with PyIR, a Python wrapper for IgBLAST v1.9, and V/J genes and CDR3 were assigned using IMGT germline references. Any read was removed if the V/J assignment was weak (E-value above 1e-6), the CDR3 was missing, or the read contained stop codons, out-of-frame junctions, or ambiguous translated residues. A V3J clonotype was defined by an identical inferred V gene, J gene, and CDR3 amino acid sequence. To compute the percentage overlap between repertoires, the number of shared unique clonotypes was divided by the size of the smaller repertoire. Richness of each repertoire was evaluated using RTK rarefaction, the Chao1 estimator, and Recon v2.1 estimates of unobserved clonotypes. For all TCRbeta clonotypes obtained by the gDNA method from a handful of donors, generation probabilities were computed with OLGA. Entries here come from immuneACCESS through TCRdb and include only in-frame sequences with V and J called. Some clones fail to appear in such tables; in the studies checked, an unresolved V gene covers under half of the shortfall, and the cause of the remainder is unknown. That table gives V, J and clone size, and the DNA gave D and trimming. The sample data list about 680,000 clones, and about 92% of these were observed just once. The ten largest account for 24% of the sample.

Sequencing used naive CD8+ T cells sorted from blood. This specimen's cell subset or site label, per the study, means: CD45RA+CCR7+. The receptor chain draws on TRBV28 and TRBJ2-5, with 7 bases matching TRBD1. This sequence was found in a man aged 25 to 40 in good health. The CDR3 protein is CASSVTGEETQYF. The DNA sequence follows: TGTGCCAGCAGTGTTACAGGGGAAGAGACCCAGTACTTC.